This section outlines one TCR beta chain sequence together with its context. This clonotype was observed many times. The antigen it recognizes is unknown. Base qualities were left out, and no much larger clone turns up one base away. Reading the label with the study, this specimen's time point is: patch test 2, 6 weeks after DPC sensitization. What this sample's treatment or condition label stands for: therapeutic diphenylcyclopropenone sensitization with weekly scalp DPC. Blood at each patch-test visit was drawn before the patch test was applied. Eligible patients were aged 18 to 70, diagnosed with alopecia, deemed suitable for DPC therapy, and excluded if pregnant. Total RNA was extracted from unfractionated whole blood collected in Tempus Blood RNA tubes. The source of the sample is a study of human T cells and chemical hapten exposure (dated by TCRdb to about 2021). In the study overall: For sensitization, 2% DPC in acetone was applied to a 2 cm by 2 cm area of upper inner arm skin. This study followed changes in the peripheral blood TCR repertoire in vivo during primary and secondary sensitization of alopecia patients to the hapten diphenylcyclopropenone (DPC). Most of the patients in the cohort were female, and the cohort covered alopecia areata with under or over 50% scalp involvement, alopecia totalis and alopecia universalis. For TCR sequencing, blood came from over 25 alopecia patients at anywhere from one to four time points (pre-sensitization, 2, 6 and 24 weeks). Patients additionally received weekly therapeutic DPC doses to the scalp throughout the approximately 25-week study period. Blood was sampled from patients pre-sensitization (week 0) and at 2, 6 and about 24 weeks after DPC sensitization. The libraries were sequenced as a pool, and the TCR yield per sample differed mostly because of small variations in library volumes within the pool. Patch testing was done on the upper back using Finn chambers containing 0.01% DPC, and results were scored after 6 days according to International Contact Dermatitis Research Group standards.

Libraries were built with RACE. TCRdb records NextSeq 500 as the sequencer. During library preparation, unique molecular identifiers were attached to individual cDNA molecules so that TCRs could be counted in a quantitative, reproducible way. Each blood RNA sample was used to sequence both TCR alpha and TCR beta chains. The authors' pipeline ran thus. A median of roughly 100,000 TCRs per sample was observed, with a range of about 20,000 to 700,000. The Decombinator software suite was used to annotate V, J and CDR3 in the TCR reads. Every sample was subsampled to the same number of TCRs (28,000) for the PS versus PT1 abundance plots. TCRs were defined as expanded if absent before sensitization and observed at least eight times at the 2-week time point. TCRdb cleaned the public reads at Q25 with fastp, built clones with MiXCR and kept in-frame beta chains. CDR3 protein sequences are deduplicated, and each keeps its most common genes and DNA. TCRdb's processing, not the study's, gives the V and J calls here. The sample table holds about 350,000 distinct CDR3 sequences, of which about 6.9% were seen once. The ten largest make up about 5.6% of the sample.

Per the germline V gene, MGHRA is the CDR1 and YSYEKL is the CDR2. The cysteine opens and the phenylalanine closes a CDR3 of 16 amino acids. Left in the record is the CDR3 DNA by itself, 48 bases read in frame from the first base. Trimming takes 0 bases from V and 5 bases from J, and the germline ends sit 15 bases apart. General conclusions and limits of the study: No change with DPC sensitization was found in the number of TCRs above 1 in 1000 frequency, and no evidence of global repertoire structure alterations was found. Significantly more large CDR3 similarity clusters were formed by expanded TCRs than by pre-sensitization or healthy control sets, consistent with antigen-driven responses. Patch test score was positively correlated with the number of PT1 expanded TCRs, with significance at thresholds 8, 16 and 32 but not at 4. After repeated subsampling, the strength of the expansion versus patch-test correlation and the threshold at which it became significant changed. Because all patients had alopecia, a presumed autoimmune disease, the immune response of the patients might differ from that of healthy individuals.

Here the chain combines TRBV4-1 and TRBJ2-3; the best D guess is TRBD2, with 6 bases matching. The sequence was collected from a young woman with alopecia areata. Some clones in this sample may be carry-over from other donors' samples. The specimen comprised whole blood, sampled in connection with sensitization to the hapten diphenylcyclopropenone (DPC). The CDR3 protein sequence reads: CASSQDRGGWGDTQYF. The bases are TGCGCCAGCAGCCAAGATCGTGGAGGGTGGGGAGATACGCAGTATTTT.